Included here is one T cell receptor (beta chain) sequence, with context. The antigen is undetermined. This sample was taken from a study of cytomegalovirus exposure and HLA in healthy donors. Regarding the study as a whole: A later analysis showed HLA-associated TCR beta chains outstripping equally common others in clonal expansion.

PCR employed 60 Vbeta and 13 Jbeta primers. Repertoires were generated with immunoSEQ multiplex PCR, while TCRdb's copy carries only in-frame clones and drops some. The table has some 90,000 clones, around 68% seen once. The CDR3 is 14 residues long. The J segment lost 7 bases and the V segment lost 6 bases, leaving 5 bases of the junction unmatched. Germline CDR1 and CDR2: MNHEY and SMNVEV (reference sequence). V and J are TRBV27 and TRBJ1-4; 10 nucleotides line up with TRBD1. The receptor was derived from a man aged 45 to 65 in good health and CMV-seronegative. The sequenced sample consisted of PBMCs. Here the CDR3 reads CASRGQGKGEKLFF. DNA of the CDR3: TGTGCCAGCAGGGGACAGGGGAAAGGTGAAAAACTGTTTTTT.